This T cell receptor beta chain is from a study of blood T cell repertoires in COVID-19. Study-level background: Collection of acute and convalescent COVID-19 samples took place in the United States, Italy and Spain.

V lost 6 bases and J lost 10, with 16 bases in between. The CDR3 loop spans 12 amino acids. CDR1 and CDR2 (germline): SQVTM, ANQGSEA. Profiling relied on immunoSEQ multiplex PCR, and the TCRdb table lists in-frame clones only, not all of them. The sample includes about 62,000 clones, approximately 70% of them seen just once. Which cohort a participant joined came from the clinical history participants gave. Each exposed participant met a COVID-19 case in the 2 weeks preceding study entry. The clonotype comes from a woman aged 55-70 years who had been exposed to COVID-19. Specimen: PBMCs or T cells enriched from blood (not recorded which). The genes are TRBV29-1 and TRBJ2-1; a possible D gene is TRBD2 (6 bases). The CDR3 loop is CSVLTSGEEQFF. DNA of the CDR3: TGCAGCGTCCTCACCTCGGGGGAAGAGCAGTTCTTC.